The 21 T cell receptor beta chains reported below all come from one sample, sequenced in a study of T cell changes during pregnancy in multiple sclerosis. Assay used: immunoSEQ multiplex PCR; TCRdb lists only in-frame clones, some missing. The sample lists around 68,000 clones; 91% were seen once. The sequencing used peripheral blood, collected in the third trimester of pregnancy. These receptor sequences come from a female donor in good health, enrolled as a control in a pregnancy study.

J is TRBJ2-2 and V is TRBV4-1; 12 bases agree with TRBD2. The V and J ends lost 1 base and 4 bases, in that order; junction bases with no gene match: 13. The CDR3 has 20 residues. CDR1 and CDR2 (germline): MGHRA, YSYEKL. The CDR3 loop is CASSQVGLAGGSLSTGELFF. CDR3 in DNA: TGCGCCAGCAGCCAAGTGGGTCTAGCGGGGGGGAGTTTGAGCACCGGGGAGCTGTTTTTT.

This chain's CDR3 is CASSPGISTDTQYF. CDR3 bases: TGTGCCAGCTCCCCCGGGATTAGCACAGATACGCAGTATTTT. V and J are TRBV7-9 and TRBJ2-3; a possible D gene is TRBD2 (5 bases). The CDR3 sequence is 14 residues long. Trimming took 8 bases from V and 0 from J, leaving 12 bases between them. The germline CDR1 and CDR2 sequences are SEHNR and FQNEAQ (reference sequence).

CDR3 sequence (DNA): TGTGCCATCAGTACCGACAGCTACAATGAGCAGTTCTTC. Amino acids: CAISTDSYNEQFF. The chain uses TRBV10-3 and TRBJ2-1; weak D call: TRBD1 (5 bases). CDR1 and CDR2 from the germline V gene are ENHRY and SYGVKD. The CDR3 loop spans 13 amino acids. Trimming cost V 5 bases and J 3 bases, with 8 bases left between them.

J is TRBJ2-1 and V is TRBV11-1; D may be TRBD2 (5 bases). The CDR3 contains 16 residues. Germline V lookup: CDR1 SGHAT, CDR2 FQDESV (reference sequence). Trimming took off 3 bases at V and 8 bases at J, with 20 bases between the two ends. The CDR3 DNA reads TGTGCCAGCAGCTTGCTGACTACCCACCTTGTCGATGAGCAGTTCTTC. Protein product: CASSLLTTHLVDEQFF.

The genes are TRBV5-1 and TRBJ1-2; the D gene is possibly TRBD1 (6 bases). CDR1 and CDR2 from the germline V gene are SGHRS and YFSETQ. V was pared by 0 bases and J by 1 base, with 10 bases between. The CDR3 spans 15 residues. The chain's CDR3 is CASSLDPGDNYGYTF. The CDR3 coding sequence is TGCGCCAGCAGCTTGGACCCAGGGGATAACTATGGCTACACCTTC.

CDR3 coding DNA: TGTGCCAGCAGCCGACAGACAGGAATTAACTATGGCTACACCTTC. This gives the protein CASSRQTGINYGYTF. The rearrangement uses TRBV6-5 and TRBJ1-2; weak D call: TRBD1 (6 bases). The CDR3 loop spans 15 amino acids. V was pared by 6 bases and J by 1 base, with 15 bases between. Germline lookup yields CDR1 MNHEY and CDR2 SVGAGI.

This clone was seen a handful of times. The chain employs TRBV7-2 and TRBJ2-1; 7 bases align to TRBD1. Losses at the gene ends were 5 bases for V and 7 bases for J; bases not matched to a gene: 11. CDR3 length equals 15 residues. CDR1 SGHTA and CDR2 FQGNSA come from the germline V gene. For the CDR3, the DNA is TGTGCCAGCAGCCTGTCAGAGACAGGGCGGAATGAGCAGTTCTTC. Protein product: CASSLSETGRNEQFF.

To note about this clone: This CDR3 is also generated by other DNA sequences in the sample. The genes are TRBV28 and TRBJ2-1; TRBD2 might be the D (6 bases). Germline V gene sequence: CDR1 MDHEN, CDR2 SYDVKM. The CDR3 consists of 13 residues. The V and J ends lost 2 bases and 4 bases respectively, with 6 bases between them. In DNA form, the CDR3 reads TGTGCCAGCAGTTTAGCGGGGTACAATGAGCAGTTCTTC. It yields the protein CASSLAGYNEQFF.

This clone was recorded only once. The rearrangement joins TRBV5-1 to TRBJ2-7; 7 nucleotides line up with TRBD1. This CDR3 is 14 amino acids long. Germline V gene lookup returns CDR1 SGHRS and CDR2 YFSETQ. V shed 5 bases and J 1 base; nucleotides not matched to a gene: 6. As DNA, the CDR3 is TGCGCCAGCAGATTAAAGGGACAGTCCTACGAGCAGTACTTC. Translating gives CASRLKGQSYEQYF.

This clone was counted once. The chain carries TRBV28 and TRBJ2-4; 7 positions agree with TRBD1. The V gene end was trimmed by 5 bases and the J gene end by 9 bases; junction bases not matched to a gene: 10. This CDR3 is built from 14 residues. CDR1 is MDHEN, CDR2 SYDVKM, per germline. For the CDR3, the DNA is TGTGCCAGCAGTACGAGGACAGGCACAGGCATTCAGTACTTC. Translation gives CASSTRTGTGIQYF.

DNA for the CDR3: TGTGCCAGCAGTTTATTCTCTTGGGCGGGGAAAGATACGCAGTATTTT. This encodes CASSLFSWAGKDTQYF. The gene calls are TRBV27 and TRBJ2-3; tentative D call: TRBD2 (6 bases). V lost 1 base, J lost 5 bases, and 16 bases lay in between. The germline V gene encodes CDR1 MNHEY and CDR2 SMNVEV (reference sequence). This CDR3 is 16 amino acids long.

The chain has TRBV7-9 and TRBJ1-3; D may be TRBD1 (5 bases). The germline gives CDR1 SEHNR, CDR2 FQNEAQ (reference sequence). The CDR3 loop spans 15 amino acids. Trimming took off 8 bases at V and 0 bases at J, with 14 bases between the two ends. The CDR3 region has the DNA TGTGCCAGCTCCGCTATGGGGGGCTCTGGAAACACCATATATTTT. Protein: CASSAMGGSGNTIYF.

This clone was seen only once. This chain joins TRBV27 and TRBJ2-3; possibly TRBD2 for D (5 bases). V was cut by 6 bases and J by 2 bases, with 15 bases left in between. The CDR3 totals 15 residues. CDR1 is MNHEY and CDR2 is SMNVEV in the germline V gene (reference sequence). The CDR3 region has the DNA TGTGCCAGCAGCAAACTAGTGTCTTTCACAGATACGCAGTATTTT. It specifies CASSKLVSFTDTQYF.

The rearrangement links TRBV29-1 to TRBJ2-1; D gene ambiguous. Germline CDR1 is SQVTM and CDR2 is ANQGSEA. V was pared by 4 bases and J by 4 bases, with 8 bases between. This CDR3 contains 12 residues. Here the CDR3 DNA reads TGCAGCGTTGGAACGGGTTACAATGAGCAGTTCTTC. As protein: CSVGTGYNEQFF.

The chain has TRBV27 and TRBJ2-7; 10 positions agree with TRBD1. Looked up from germline, CDR1 is MNHEY and CDR2 is SMNVEV (reference sequence). This CDR3 region has 15 residues. V lost 6 bases and J lost 3; bases outside the gene matches: 8. CDR3 DNA sequence: TGTGCCAGCAGCTTCACCGGGACAGGGGACTACGAGCAGTACTTC. This encodes CASSFTGTGDYEQYF.

This chain links TRBV5-1 with TRBJ2-7; 8 bases map to TRBD1. The germline V gene encodes CDR1 SGHRS and CDR2 YFSETQ. The CDR3 length is 14 residues. Germline trimming cut 0 bases from V and 3 bases from J; bases unmatched to any gene: 2. The CDR3 loop reads CASSLGGTGYEQYF. The CDR3, as DNA: TGCGCCAGCAGCTTGGGCGGGACAGGCTACGAGCAGTACTTC.

The rearrangement uses TRBV6-1 and TRBJ2-1, with 9 positions matching TRBD2. The CDR3 consists of 18 residues. Losses at the gene ends were 2 bases for V and 9 bases for J; bases not matched to a gene: 17. Germline CDR1 MNHNS, CDR2 SASEGT. CDR3 sequence reads: CASSEPLRLAAHFGEQFF. CDR3 in DNA: TGTGCCAGCAGTGAACCCCTCCGACTAGCGGCCCATTTTGGTGAGCAGTTCTTC.

V is TRBV29-1 and J is TRBJ1-2; D uncertain. Trimming took 3 bases from V and 4 from J, leaving 12 bases between them. Germline V lookup: CDR1 SQVTM, CDR2 ANQGSEA. The CDR3 contains 13 residues. In nucleotides, the CDR3 is TGCAGCGTTGAGAGTATAGGACTCTATGGCTACACCTTC. Translation gives CSVESIGLYGYTF.

J is TRBJ1-1 and V is TRBV7-9; D is perhaps TRBD1 (6 bases). The CDR3 totals 14 residues. Germline loops: CDR1 SEHNR, CDR2 FQNEAQ (reference sequence). Trimming removed 1 base at V and 1 base at J, with 7 bases between. The CDR3 spells CASSLVQGNTEAFF. The CDR3 region has the DNA TGTGCCAGCAGCTTAGTACAGGGGAACACTGAAGCTTTCTTT.

V gene TRBV5-5 combines with J gene TRBJ2-7; D uncertain. This CDR3 contains 13 residues. Germline CDR1 reads SGHKS; CDR2 reads YYEKEE (reference sequence). V was shortened by 2 bases and J by 2 bases, with 8 bases between the two germline ends. The CDR3 protein is CASSLSPAYEQYF. The CDR3 DNA sequence: TGTGCCAGCAGCTTATCCCCTGCCTACGAGCAGTACTTC.

This clone appeared once. The gene calls are TRBV5-4 and TRBJ1-2, with 7 bases fitting TRBD1. V trimming: 4 bases; J trimming: 4 bases; junction bases outside the gene matches: 10. There are 15 residues in the CDR3. The germline V gene encodes CDR1 SGHNT and CDR2 YYREEE (reference sequence). The DNA for the CDR3 is TGTGCCAGCAGCGTGGTGGCAGGGGGAGGCTATGGCTACACCTTC. The encoded protein is CASSVVAGGGYGYTF. Combining the CDR3 with reference TRBV5-4 and TRBJ1-2 gives the whole variable domain ETGVTQSPTHLIKTRGQQVTLRCSSQSGHNTVSWYQQALGQGPQFIFQYYREEENGRGNFPPRFSGLQFPNYSSELNVNALELDDSALYLCASSVVAGGGYGYTFGSGTRLTVV.